A single sample is the source of the 3 T cell receptor beta chains below, sequenced in a study of blood T cell repertoires in COVID-19. TCRdb's copy holds only in-frame clones and misses some; the assay was immunoSEQ multiplex PCR. Among over 110,000 clones, over 70% were seen once, and the ten largest hold roughly 3.7%. Sequences were obtained from PBMCs or T cells enriched from blood (not recorded which). Receptor source: a man aged 45-60 years in a cohort exposed to, infected with or recovered from COVID-19 (not recorded which).

The rearrangement links TRBV7-2 to TRBJ2-2; D remains ambiguous. Germline CDR1 reads SGHTA; CDR2 reads FQGNSA. The CDR3 spans 12 residues. Between the trimmed V and J ends, which lost 3 bases and 6 bases, there was a span of 5 bases. Written as DNA, the CDR3 is TGTGCCAGCAGCTTTTTAGCCGGGGAGCTGTTTTTT. It encodes CASSFLAGELFF.

This chain links TRBV9 with TRBJ2-5, with TRBD2 identical over 8 bases. Per germline, CDR1 SGDLS and CDR2 YYNGEE. Losses at the gene ends were 0 bases for V and 1 base for J; bases not matched to a gene: 5. The CDR3 sequence is 16 residues long. The CDR3 coding sequence is TGTGCCAGCAGCGTAGTTGACGGGGGGGCCCAAGAGACCCAGTACTTC. It encodes CASSVVDGGAQETQYF.

Written as DNA, the CDR3 is TGTGCCAGCAACCTAGGACTGGACAATCAGCCCCAGCATTTT. It is translated as CASNLGLDNQPQHF. The V and J genes are TRBV28 and TRBJ1-5; D unresolved. The CDR3 spans 14 residues. Germline CDR1 and CDR2: MDHEN and SYDVKM. Trimming left V 7 bases short and J 3 bases short, with 13 bases between.